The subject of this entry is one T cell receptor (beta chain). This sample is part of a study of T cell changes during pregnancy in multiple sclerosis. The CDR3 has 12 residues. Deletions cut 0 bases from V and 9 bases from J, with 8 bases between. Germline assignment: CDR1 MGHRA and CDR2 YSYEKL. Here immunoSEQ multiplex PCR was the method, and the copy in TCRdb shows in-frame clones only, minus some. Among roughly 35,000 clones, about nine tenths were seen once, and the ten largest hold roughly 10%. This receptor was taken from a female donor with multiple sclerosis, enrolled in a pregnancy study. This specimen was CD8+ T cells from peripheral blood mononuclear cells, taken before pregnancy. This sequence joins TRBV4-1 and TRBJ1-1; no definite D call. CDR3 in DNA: TGCGCCAGCAGCCAAGAGACGGAGAAAGCTTTCTTT. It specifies CASSQETEKAFF.